Each of the 24 T cell receptor beta chains below was sequenced from the same sample in a study of T cells after yellow fever vaccination. TCRdb used MiXCR to reprocess the 5' RACE reads, holding one entry per CDR3 protein. Among about 320,000 distinct CDR3 sequences, approximately 4.3% were seen once, and the ten largest hold roughly 21%. This material consisted of PBMCs, taken 15 days after the yellow fever booster vaccination. These receptors were obtained from a man younger than 35 who received the YFV17D yellow fever vaccine.

At least ten counts were recorded for this clonotype. This chain joins TRBV28 and TRBJ2-3; no clear D gene. CDR1 is MDHEN, CDR2 SYDVKM, per germline. The V end lost 4 bases, the J end lost 5 bases, and 13 bases lay between the germline ends. The CDR3 runs to 14 residues. CDR3: CASSSNGLGDTQYF. The CDR3 DNA follows: TGTGCCAGCAGTTCTAATGGGCTCGGAGATACGCAGTATTTT.

This clonotype was seen many times. V and J are TRBV20-1 and TRBJ1-1; 7 nucleotides match TRBD1. Germline assignment: CDR1 DFQATT and CDR2 SNEGSKA (reference sequence). After removal of 6 bases from V and 3 bases from J, the junction contained 7 bases not matched to a gene. The length of the CDR3 is 13 residues. The CDR3 region is CSAPGGGHTEAFF. The DNA of the CDR3 is TGCAGTGCCCCGGGAGGGGGCCACACTGAAGCTTTCTTT.

This clonotype has ten or more counts. The rearrangement joins TRBV7-2 to TRBJ1-1; TRBD1 matches at 11 bases. This CDR3 comprises 14 residues. Germline CDR1 SGHTA, CDR2 FQGNSA. V gave up 6 bases and J gave up 5 bases; unmatched junction bases: 5. The CDR3 DNA reads TGTGCCAGCAGGAGGACAGGGGGCCATACTGAAGCTTTCTTT. Translating it yields CASRRTGGHTEAFF.

In this sample, this clonotype turned up many times. At one end the junction does not follow the germline gene, possibly because of a read error. V is TRBV5-1 and J is TRBJ2-5; possible D gene TRBD2, 7 bases. The CDR3 length is 14 residues. Germline V gives CDR1 SGHRS, CDR2 YFSETQ. DNA for the CDR3: TGTGCCAGCAGCTTGGGAGGGGGCCAAGAGACCCAGTACTTC. Its translation is CASSLGGGQETQYF.

This clonotype has a count of ten or more. The chain recombines TRBV12-3 or TRBV12-4 with TRBJ1-2; no firm D call. The CDR3 consists of 12 residues. Trimming removed 3 bases at V and 4 bases at J, with 6 bases between. As DNA, the CDR3 is TGTGCCAGCAGTTTGGAAGGCTATGGCTACACCTTC. As protein: CASSLEGYGYTF.

The chain joins TRBV15 to TRBJ1-6; maybe TRBD1 (6 bases). Germline loops: CDR1 LNHNV, CDR2 YYDKDF (reference sequence). V lost 6 bases, J lost 0 bases, and 18 bases lay in between. CDR3 size: 18 residues. In DNA form, the CDR3 reads TGTGCCACCAGGGGCCGGGACACCCATAGCTCCTATAATTCACCCCTCCACTTT. Translating gives CATRGRDTHSSYNSPLHF.

This clonotype was seen many times. The chain links TRBV5-1 to TRBJ2-4, with 10 bases fitting TRBD1. Germline V gene data show CDR1 as SGHRS and CDR2 as YFSETQ. CDR3 length: 16 residues. V trimming: 4 bases; J trimming: 0 bases; junction bases outside the gene matches: 4. CDR3 sequence reads: CASSPGDRGAKNIQYF. CDR3 DNA: TGCGCCAGCAGCCCGGGGGACAGGGGAGCCAAAAACATTCAGTACTTC.

This clonotype was seen a handful of times. This sequence joins TRBV5-1 and TRBJ2-5; 8 bases are shared with TRBD2. The CDR3 spans 15 residues. Germline CDR1 SGHRS, CDR2 YFSETQ. V was pared by 5 bases and J by 5 bases, with 11 bases of the junction left unmatched. The DNA of the CDR3 is TGCGCCAGCAGACGTCACGGGGCGGGGGGCGAGACCCAGTACTTC. This codes for CASRRHGAGGETQYF.

This clonotype was observed a few times. The rearrangement joins TRBV4-2 to TRBJ2-1; 7 nucleotides agree with TRBD2. Trimming removed 1 base from V and 12 bases from J; junction bases left unmatched: 6. There are 13 residues in the CDR3. Germline lookup yields CDR1 LGHNA and CDR2 YNFKEQ. Written as DNA, the CDR3 is TGTGCCAGCAGCCAAGTTTTCGGGGAGGGGCAGTTCTTC. Protein product: CASSQVFGEGQFF.

This clonotype was seen only a few times. CDR3 amino acids: CASSFNFGGEGDTQYF. For the CDR3, the DNA is TGTGCCAGCAGTTTTAACTTTGGGGGGGAGGGAGATACGCAGTATTTT. The rearrangement uses TRBV12-3 or TRBV12-4 and TRBJ2-3; TRBD2 matches at 7 bases. V lost 3 bases, J lost 5 bases, and 11 bases stayed unmatched. The CDR3 runs to 16 residues.

In this sample, this clonotype turned up a few times. The rearrangement links TRBV7-8 to TRBJ2-7; 9 bases fit TRBD2. Germline CDR1 reads SGHVS; CDR2 reads FQNEAQ. V gave up 5 bases and J gave up 5 bases; unmatched junction bases: 25. The CDR3 has 20 residues. As DNA, the CDR3 is TGTGCCAGCAGCCCTAGACCCCCGGTACTAGCGGGTAACGGTTTGAACGAGCAGTACGTC. This encodes CASSPRPPVLAGNGLNEQYV.

The V and J genes are TRBV6-9 and TRBJ1-5; D is uncertain. V dropped 8 bases and J dropped 11 bases, with 19 bases sitting between them. Per germline, CDR1 MNHGY and CDR2 SVAAGI. There are 13 residues in the CDR3. The chain's CDR3 is CASLEKERGAQHF. Written as DNA, the CDR3 is TGTGCCAGCTTAGAAAAGGAGCGCGGAGCCCAGCATTTT.

The gene calls are TRBV6-5 and TRBJ2-3, with no clear D. CDR1 is MNHEY and CDR2 is SVGAGI in the germline V gene. The V gene lost 7 bases and the J gene lost 0 bases, with 8 bases spanning the gap. The CDR3 covers 13 residues. CDR3 amino acids: CASMATSTDTQYF. DNA for the CDR3: TGTGCCAGCATGGCAACTAGCACAGATACGCAGTATTTT.

This clonotype came up a few times. The chain couples TRBV27 to TRBJ1-2; D remains unclear. Between the trimmed V and J ends, which lost 1 base and 3 bases, there was a span of 12 bases. The length of the CDR3 is 15 residues. Germline V gene data show CDR1 as MNHEY and CDR2 as SMNVEV (reference sequence). The CDR3 DNA is TGTGCCAGCAGTTTATGGGCAGGTTATTACTATGGCTACACCTTC. It specifies CASSLWAGYYYGYTF.

The table lists this clonotype with many counts. The chain combines TRBV7-3 with TRBJ1-5, with 8 bases lining up with TRBD1. J gave up 6 bases and V 3 bases, and 1 base lay outside the gene matches. The CDR3 runs 13 residues. Germline V gives CDR1 SGHTA, CDR2 FQGTGA. CDR3 coding DNA: TGTGCCAGCAGCTTCGGACAGGGTCAGCCCCAGCATTTT. It specifies CASSFGQGQPQHF.

This rearrangement joins TRBV20-1 to TRBJ2-4; a weak D match, TRBD2 (5 bases). The CDR3 runs 14 residues. CDR1 and CDR2 (germline): DFQATT, SNEGSKA (reference sequence). CDR3 protein: CGITAGMVGGIQYF. The DNA for the CDR3 is TGCGGGATTACGGCAGGAATGGTCGGAGGCATTCAGTACTTC.

A few counts support this clonotype. The J gene is TRBJ2-1, the V gene TRBV5-4; D remains unclear. V was clipped by 4 bases and J by 3 bases, with 14 bases between them. The CDR3 is made up of 15 amino acids. Germline CDR1 is SGHNT and CDR2 is YYREEE (reference sequence). The DNA for the CDR3 is TGTGCCAGCAGCACTACGAAGGTAGGCTACAATGAGCAGTTCTTC. Amino acids: CASSTTKVGYNEQFF.

DNA for the CDR3: TGTGCCAGCAGTTACCGGGCGTGGGGACAGAGCTACAATGAGCAGTTCTTC. As protein: CASSYRAWGQSYNEQFF. V usage is TRBV6-5 and J usage is TRBJ2-1, with 7 bases that match TRBD1. V gave up 2 bases and J gave up 3 bases; unmatched junction bases: 10. CDR1 and CDR2 (germline): MNHEY, SVGAGI. This CDR3 is built from 17 residues.

The rearrangement uses TRBV6-5 and TRBJ2-3; unclear D gene. This CDR3 region has 12 residues. Germline assignment: CDR1 MNHEY and CDR2 SVGAGI. Between the trimmed V and J ends, which lost 5 bases and 4 bases, there was a span of 7 bases. CDR3 loop: CASSKTPDTQYF. The CDR3 coding sequence is TGTGCCAGCAGTAAGACCCCAGATACGCAGTATTTT.

The rearrangement uses TRBV7-2 and TRBJ2-1, with TRBD1 identical over 7 bases. The CDR3 extends over 15 amino acids. Trimming took 5 bases from V and 4 from J; bases not matched to a gene: 8. Germline CDR1 SGHTA, CDR2 FQGNSA. This CDR3 is CASSPTRDSYNEQFF. The CDR3, as DNA: TGTGCCAGCAGCCCGACACGGGACAGTTACAATGAGCAGTTCTTC.

The chain couples TRBV12-3 or TRBV12-4 to TRBJ2-1; the D gene could be TRBD1 or TRBD2 (5 bases each). This CDR3 has 15 amino acids. The V and J ends lost 6 bases and 8 bases respectively, with 20 bases between them. The CDR3 spells CASRLGDPREDEQFF. The CDR3 bases are TGTGCCAGCAGGTTGGGGGACCCCCGCGAGGATGAGCAGTTCTTC.

This clonotype has a count of ten or more. This chain joins TRBV12-3 or TRBV12-4 and TRBJ1-2; D gene unclear. The V end was cut by 3 bases, the J end by 4 bases, with 9 bases between. The CDR3 is made up of 13 amino acids. The CDR3 DNA is TGTGCCAGCAGTTTCGGGCAGACCTATGGCTACACCTTC. Its translation is CASSFGQTYGYTF.

The chain combines TRBV29-1 with TRBJ1-1; TRBD1 matches at 7 bases. The CDR3 spans 13 residues. The ends lost 7 bases at V and 3 bases at J; junction bases unmatched: 8. Germline V CDR1 and CDR2: SQVTM, ANQGSEA. This CDR3 is CSAEGQRDTEAFF. DNA for the CDR3: TGCAGCGCGGAGGGACAGAGAGACACTGAAGCTTTCTTT.

In this sample, this clonotype turned up a few times. This chain joins TRBV18 and TRBJ2-3, with TRBD1 matching 7 bases. Per the germline V gene, CDR1 is KGHSH and CDR2 is LQKENI. The V gene end was trimmed by 3 bases and the J gene end by 0 bases; junction bases not matched to a gene: 6. The CDR3 has 16 residues. CDR3 in amino acids: CASSPRLGQSTDTQYF. The CDR3 coding sequence is TGTGCCAGCTCACCGCGGTTGGGACAGAGCACAGATACGCAGTATTTT.